These T cell receptor beta chains were read from a single sample in a study of cytomegalovirus exposure and HLA in healthy donors. Using immunoSEQ multiplex PCR, the repertoire was profiled, and TCRdb retains in-frame clones only, with some absent. The sample gives 71,000 or so clones, 90% to 95% of which show up once; around 1.5% is in the top ten. The source material was PBMCs. All receptors derive from a man between 18 and 35 years old in good health and CMV-seropositive. The CDR3 runs from the conserved cysteine through the conserved F or W. Fields, in order: clone size, V gene, J gene, D gene, CDR3 DNA, CDR3 protein. A D gene is named only where the DNA matches it firmly. Clone size, where shown, is once, few, many, or a class for clones that have expanded.

>NA|TRBV5-6|TRBJ1-1|NA
TGTGCCAGCAGCTTACCCGGCTTTTTGGGTGGGGGGGACACTGAAGCTTTCTTT
CASSLPGFLGGGDTEAFF
>NA|TRBV6-5|TRBJ1-5|NA
TGTGCCAGCAGTTACGGCGGTAATCAGCCCCAGCATTTT
CASSYGGNQPQHF
>NA|TRBV30|TRBJ2-7|NA
TGTGCCTGGAGTGTACTATGGGGCCGAACCTACGAGCAGTACTTC
CAWSVLWGRTYEQYF
>NA|TRBV28|TRBJ2-1|TRBD2
TGTGCCAGCAGTTCCCCGACTAGCGGGATTGTCTATGAGCAGTTCTTC
CASSSPTSGIVYEQFF
>NA|TRBV6-5|TRBJ2-7|NA
TGTGCCAGCAGTTACACGGGAATCTCCTACGAGCAGTACTTC
CASSYTGISYEQYF
>NA|TRBV4-2|TRBJ2-1|TRBD2
TGTGCCAGCAGCCAAAGCCCCGGGGGGTTGGCGGGGCTCGCCCGGGAGCAGTTCTTC
CASSQSPGGLAGLAREQFF
>NA|TRBV27|TRBJ2-7|TRBD1
TGTGCCAGCAGTTTATTCGGACAGGGTTCCTACGAGCAGTACTTC
CASSLFGQGSYEQYF
>NA|TRBV7-6|TRBJ1-1|TRBD1
TGTGCCAGCAGCTTAGGGGACAGGTACATGAACACTGAAGCTTTCTTT
CASSLGDRYMNTEAFF
>NA|TRBV6-5|TRBJ2-5|TRBD2
TGTGCCAGCAGTTACTCCTTGGGGGGGGGAGGGGAGACCCAGTACTTC
CASSYSLGGGGETQYF
>NA|TRBV5-1|TRBJ1-4|NA
TGCGCCAGCCGGACTGCAACTAATGAAAAACTGTTTTTT
CASRTATNEKLFF
>NA|TRBV7-9|TRBJ2-1|NA
TGTGCCAGCAGCTCTTTCTACAATGAGCAGTTCTTC
CASSSFYNEQFF
>NA|TRBV19|TRBJ1-6|NA
TGTGCCAGTAGGCGCGACAGGATTAGAAATTCACCCCTCCACTTT
CASRRDRIRNSPLHF
>once|TRBV4-1|TRBJ1-4|NA
TGCGCCAGCAGCCAAGATTTGTGGCAGGCAACTAATGAAAAACTGTTTTTT
CASSQDLWQATNEKLFF
>NA|TRBV4-2|TRBJ2-1|TRBD1
TGTGCCAGCAGCCCCCGGGACAGCTCGTACAATGAGCAGTTCTTC
CASSPRDSSYNEQFF
>NA|TRBV10-3|TRBJ1-1|NA
TGTGCCATCAGTTCTAACACTGAAGCTTTCTTT
CAISSNTEAFF
>NA|TRBV6-6|TRBJ2-7|NA
TGTGCCAGCAGTTACAATTCGGGGTACTCCTACGAGCAGTACTTC
CASSYNSGYSYEQYF
>NA|TRBV6-1|TRBJ1-1|NA
TGTGCCAGCAAATATCTATCCGGGAACACTGAAGCTTTCTTT
CASKYLSGNTEAFF
>NA|TRBV7-9|TRBJ2-7|NA
TGTGCCAGCAGCTTATTCGGACCGACAGCCTACGAGCAGTACTTC
CASSLFGPTAYEQYF
>NA|TRBV25-1|TRBJ2-5|NA
TGTGCCAGCAGTGAATATAAACTCGCCCAGGCTCAAGAGACCCAGTACTTC
CASSEYKLAQAQETQYF
>NA|TRBV5-1|TRBJ1-2|NA
TGCGCCAGCAGCTTAAAAGGGGCGAACTATGGCTACACCTTC
CASSLKGANYGYTF
>NA|TRBV7-2|TRBJ2-1|TRBD2
TGTGCCAGCAGCTTATGGCTAGCGGGGAGGGGTGAGCAGTTCTTC
CASSLWLAGRGEQFF
>NA|TRBV25-1|TRBJ2-7|NA
TGTGCCAGCAGTGAATCTCCCCCCAGGCCCTACGAGCAGTACTTC
CASSESPPRPYEQYF
>NA|TRBV2|TRBJ2-1|NA
TGTGCCAGCACTCAGTACAATGAGCAGTTCTTC
CASTQYNEQFF
>NA|TRBV27|TRBJ2-1|NA
TGTGCCAGCGGCCTCCGGGACTCATACAATGAGCAGTTCTTC
CASGLRDSYNEQFF
>NA|TRBV19|TRBJ2-5|TRBD1
TGTGCCAGTAGTATAAGACGGGACAGGGGAAGGGAGACCCAGTACTTC
CASSIRRDRGRETQYF
>NA|TRBV2|TRBJ1-5|NA
TGTGCCAGCAGTGATGGTCTGGGCTCCCCCGACAATCAGCCCCAGCATTTT
CASSDGLGSPDNQPQHF
>NA|TRBV5-1|TRBJ2-5|TRBD1
TGCGCCAGCAGCTTATTGGGGACAGTTACGGAGACCCAGTACTTC
CASSLLGTVTETQYF
>NA|TRBV5-1|TRBJ2-4|TRBD2
TGCGCCAGCAGACAAGCCCCTAGCGGGAGGTTTGAGGCCAAAAACATTCAGTACTTC
CASRQAPSGRFEAKNIQYF
>NA|TRBV19|TRBJ2-7|NA
TGTGCCAGTAGTCCGCAGGGGGGATACGAGCAGTACTTC
CASSPQGGYEQYF
>NA|TRBV9|TRBJ1-2|NA
TGTGCCAGCACCCCATACTCTCAAGCTAACTATGGCTACACCTTC
CASTPYSQANYGYTF
>NA|TRBV20-1|TRBJ2-3|NA
TGCAGTGCTAGTAGGGGAGATACGCAGTATTTT
CSASRGDTQYF
>NA|TRBV19|TRBJ2-3|NA
TGTGCCAGTAGGCAAACTAGCACAGATACGCAGTATTTT
CASRQTSTDTQYF
>NA|TRBV4-2|TRBJ2-5|TRBD2
TGTGCCAGCAGCCAAGCTTCGGGAGGGGGAGAGACCCAGTACTTC
CASSQASGGGETQYF
>NA|TRBV18|TRBJ2-7|TRBD1
TGTGCCAGCTCACCCCGGGACAGGGGGTACGAGCAGTACTTC
CASSPRDRGYEQYF
>NA|TRBV7-9|TRBJ1-4|TRBD1
TGTGCCAGCAACGACAGGGGCACTAATGAAAAACTGTTTTTT
CASNDRGTNEKLFF
>NA|TRBV5-1|TRBJ2-5|TRBD1
TGCGCCAGCTCCTCAGGGGGCGGCGAGACCCAGTACTTC
CASSSGGGETQYF
>NA|TRBV6-5|TRBJ2-7|NA
TGTGCCAGCAGTTCATTGGGGGCTAGGCCCTACGAGCAGTACTTC
CASSSLGARPYEQYF